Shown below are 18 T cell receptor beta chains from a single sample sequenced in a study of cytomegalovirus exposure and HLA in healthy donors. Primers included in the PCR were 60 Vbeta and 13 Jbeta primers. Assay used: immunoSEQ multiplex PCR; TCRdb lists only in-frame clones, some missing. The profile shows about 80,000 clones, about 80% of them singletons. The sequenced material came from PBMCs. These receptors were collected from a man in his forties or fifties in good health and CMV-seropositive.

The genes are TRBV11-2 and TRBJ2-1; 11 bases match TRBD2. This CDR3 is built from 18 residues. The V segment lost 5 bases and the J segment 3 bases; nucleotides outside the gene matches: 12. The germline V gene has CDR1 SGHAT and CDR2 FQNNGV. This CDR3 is CASSRPPASGRLYNEQFF. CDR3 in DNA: TGTGCCAGCAGCCGGCCCCCGGCTAGCGGGAGGCTCTACAATGAGCAGTTCTTC.

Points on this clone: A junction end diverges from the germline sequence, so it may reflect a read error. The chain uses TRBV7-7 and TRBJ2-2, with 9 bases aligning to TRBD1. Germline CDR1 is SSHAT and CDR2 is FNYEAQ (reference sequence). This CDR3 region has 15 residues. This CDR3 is CASSMGQGNTGELFF. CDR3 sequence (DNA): TGTGCTAGCAGCATGGGACAGGGGAACACCGGGGAGCTGTTTTTT.

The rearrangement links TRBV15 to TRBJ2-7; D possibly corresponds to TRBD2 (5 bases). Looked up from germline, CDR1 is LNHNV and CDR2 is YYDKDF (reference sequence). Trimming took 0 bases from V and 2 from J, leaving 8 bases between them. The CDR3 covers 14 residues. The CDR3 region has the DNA TGTGCCACCAGCAGAGATATCGGGACCTACGAGCAGTACTTC. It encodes CATSRDIGTYEQYF.

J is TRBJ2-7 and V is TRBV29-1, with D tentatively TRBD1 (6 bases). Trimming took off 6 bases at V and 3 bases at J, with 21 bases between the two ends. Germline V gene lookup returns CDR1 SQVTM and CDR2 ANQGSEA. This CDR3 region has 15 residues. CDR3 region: CSVTGHFSAFYEQYF. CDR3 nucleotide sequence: TGCAGCGTAACGGGACACTTCAGTGCTTTCTACGAGCAGTACTTC.

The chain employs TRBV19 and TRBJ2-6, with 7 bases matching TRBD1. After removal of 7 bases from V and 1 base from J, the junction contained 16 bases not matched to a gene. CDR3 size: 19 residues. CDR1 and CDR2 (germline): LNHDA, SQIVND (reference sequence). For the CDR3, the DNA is TGTGCCAGTACCTCGATGAGGACAGGACCCGCATCTGGGGCCAACGTCCTGACTTTC. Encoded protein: CASTSMRTGPASGANVLTF.

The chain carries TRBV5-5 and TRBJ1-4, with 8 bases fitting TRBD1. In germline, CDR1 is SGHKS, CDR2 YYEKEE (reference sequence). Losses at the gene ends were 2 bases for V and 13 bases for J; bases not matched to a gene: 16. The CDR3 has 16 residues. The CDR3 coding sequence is TGTGCCAGCAGCTTAACAGGGGGTGGCACTATGACGGCACTGTTTTTT. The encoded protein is CASSLTGGGTMTALFF.

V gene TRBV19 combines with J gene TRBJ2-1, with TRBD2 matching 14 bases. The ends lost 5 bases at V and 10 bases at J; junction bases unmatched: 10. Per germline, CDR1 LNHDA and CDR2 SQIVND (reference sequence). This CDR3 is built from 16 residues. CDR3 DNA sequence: TGTGCCAGTAGTGGGACTAGCGGGAGACGTTTCGGGGAGCAGTTCTTC. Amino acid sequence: CASSGTSGRRFGEQFF.

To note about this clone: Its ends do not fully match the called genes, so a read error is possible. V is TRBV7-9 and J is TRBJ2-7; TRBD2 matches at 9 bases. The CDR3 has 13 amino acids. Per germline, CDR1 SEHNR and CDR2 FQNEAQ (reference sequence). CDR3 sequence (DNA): TGTTCCAGCAGCTTAGGAGCGGGAGGAGGGCCGTACTTC. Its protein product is CSSSLGAGGGPYF. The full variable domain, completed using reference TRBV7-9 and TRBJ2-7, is DTGVSQNPRHKITKRGQNVTFRCDPISEHNRLYWYRQTLGQGPEFLTYFQNEAQLEKSRLLSDRFSAERPKGSFSTLEIQRTEQGDSAMYLCSSSLGAGGGPYFGPGTRLTVT.

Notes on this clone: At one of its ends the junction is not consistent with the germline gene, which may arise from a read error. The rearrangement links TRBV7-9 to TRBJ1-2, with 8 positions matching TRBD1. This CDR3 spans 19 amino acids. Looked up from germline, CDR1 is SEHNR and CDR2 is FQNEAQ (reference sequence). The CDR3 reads CSSSLGRGQDITPSHGYTF. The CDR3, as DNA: TGTTCCAGCAGCTTAGGCAGGGGGCAAGACATCACCCCTTCTCATGGCTACACCTTC. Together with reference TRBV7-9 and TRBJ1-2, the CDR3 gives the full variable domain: DTGVSQNPRHKITKRGQNVTFRCDPISEHNRLYWYRQTLGQGPEFLTYFQNEAQLEKSRLLSDRFSAERPKGSFSTLEIQRTEQGDSAMYLCSSSLGRGQDITPSHGYTFGSGTRLTVV.

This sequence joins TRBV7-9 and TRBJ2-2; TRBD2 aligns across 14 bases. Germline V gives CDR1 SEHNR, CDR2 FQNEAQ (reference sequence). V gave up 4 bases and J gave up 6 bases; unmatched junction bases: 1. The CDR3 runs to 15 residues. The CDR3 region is CASSSGLAGAGELFF. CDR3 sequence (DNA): TGTGCCAGCAGCTCGGGACTAGCGGGAGCCGGGGAGCTGTTTTTT. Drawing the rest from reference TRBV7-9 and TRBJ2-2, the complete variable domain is DTGVSQNPRHKITKRGQNVTFRCDPISEHNRLYWYRQTLGQGPEFLTYFQNEAQLEKSRLLSDRFSAERPKGSFSTLEIQRTEQGDSAMYLCASSSGLAGAGELFFGEGSRLTVL.

CDR3 sequence (DNA): TGTGCCAGCAGTGAGGGCTACACCACAGATACGCAGTATTTT. As protein: CASSEGYTTDTQYF. This chain joins TRBV2 and TRBJ2-3; no reliable D call. V dropped 3 bases and J dropped 2 bases, with 9 bases sitting between them. The CDR3 sequence is 14 residues long. Germline CDR1 and CDR2: SNHLY and FYNNEI.

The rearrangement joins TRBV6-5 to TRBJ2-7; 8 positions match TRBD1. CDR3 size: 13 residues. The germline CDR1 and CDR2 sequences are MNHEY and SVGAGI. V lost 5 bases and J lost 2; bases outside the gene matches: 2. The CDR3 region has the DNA TGTGCCAGCAGTCGACAGGGGACCTACGAGCAGTACTTC. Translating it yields CASSRQGTYEQYF.

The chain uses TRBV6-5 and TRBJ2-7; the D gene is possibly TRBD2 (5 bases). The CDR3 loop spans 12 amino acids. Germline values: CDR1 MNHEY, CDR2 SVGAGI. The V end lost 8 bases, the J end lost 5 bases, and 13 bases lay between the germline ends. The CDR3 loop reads CASSTTGNEQYF. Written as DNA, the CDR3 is TGTGCCAGCTCCACGACGGGGAACGAGCAGTACTTC.

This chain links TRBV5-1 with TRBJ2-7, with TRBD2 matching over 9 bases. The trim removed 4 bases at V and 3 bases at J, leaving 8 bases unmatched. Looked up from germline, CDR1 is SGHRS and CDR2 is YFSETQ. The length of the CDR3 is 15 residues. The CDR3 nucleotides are TGCGCCAGCAGCGAGTCGGGACTAGCAGGCTACGAGCAGTACTTC. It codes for CASSESGLAGYEQYF.

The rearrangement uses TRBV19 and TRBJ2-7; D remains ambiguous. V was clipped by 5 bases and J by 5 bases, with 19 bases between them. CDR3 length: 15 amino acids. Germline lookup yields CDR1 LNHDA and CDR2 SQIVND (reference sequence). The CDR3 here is CASSPRPAARHEQYF. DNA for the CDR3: TGTGCCAGTAGTCCCAGACCTGCGGCACGACACGAGCAGTACTTC.

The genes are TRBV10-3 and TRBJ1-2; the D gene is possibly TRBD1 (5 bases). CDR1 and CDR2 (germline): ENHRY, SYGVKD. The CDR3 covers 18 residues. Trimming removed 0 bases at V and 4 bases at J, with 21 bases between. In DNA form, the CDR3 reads TGTGCCATCAGTGAGTCGACTCGCGGGCAGGGAGGCGTCTATGGCTACACCTTC. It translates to CAISESTRGQGGVYGYTF.

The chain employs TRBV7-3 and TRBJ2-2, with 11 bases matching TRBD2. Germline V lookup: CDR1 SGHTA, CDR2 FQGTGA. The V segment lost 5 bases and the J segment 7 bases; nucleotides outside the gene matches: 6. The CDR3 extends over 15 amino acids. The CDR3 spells CASSRSGRAGGELFF. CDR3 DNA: TGTGCCAGCAGCCGTAGCGGGAGGGCTGGCGGGGAGCTGTTTTTT.

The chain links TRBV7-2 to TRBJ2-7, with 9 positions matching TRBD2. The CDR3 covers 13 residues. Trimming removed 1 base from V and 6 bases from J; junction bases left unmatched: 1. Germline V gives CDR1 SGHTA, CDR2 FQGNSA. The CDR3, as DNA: TGTGCCAGCAGCTTAGGAGCGGGGGGCGAGCAGTACTTC. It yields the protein CASSLGAGGEQYF.